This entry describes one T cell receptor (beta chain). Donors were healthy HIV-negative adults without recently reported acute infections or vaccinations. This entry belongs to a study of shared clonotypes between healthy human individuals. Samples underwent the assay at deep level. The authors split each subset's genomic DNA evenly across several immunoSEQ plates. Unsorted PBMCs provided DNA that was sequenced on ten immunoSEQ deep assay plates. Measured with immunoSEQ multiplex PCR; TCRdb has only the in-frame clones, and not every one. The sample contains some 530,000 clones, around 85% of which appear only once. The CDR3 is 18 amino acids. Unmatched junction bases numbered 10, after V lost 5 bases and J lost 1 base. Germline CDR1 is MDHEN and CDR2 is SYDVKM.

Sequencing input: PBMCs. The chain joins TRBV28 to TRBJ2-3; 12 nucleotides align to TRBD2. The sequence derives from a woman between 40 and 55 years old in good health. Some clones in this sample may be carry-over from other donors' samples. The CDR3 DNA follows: TGTGCCAGCAGTAGGCTAGCGGGAGGGTCTATGGGCACAGATACGCAGTATTTT. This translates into CASSRLAGGSMGTDTQYF.